Sequencing of this T cell receptor (beta chain) was carried out in a study of blood T cells in healthy people across ages. In terms of origin and age, donors were healthy Caucasian individuals from Russia aged 6 to 90. With respect to this clonotype: Its matching antigen is unknown.

The use of a sample-barcoded 5' primer and a J-beta primer mix characterized a second PCR of about 6 to 11 cycles. Each cDNA molecule received a tag from a template-switch adaptor that had 12 random nucleotides. TCRdb independently ran MiXCR on the 5' RACE reads; one entry per CDR3 protein. The sample shows approximately 1.5 million distinct CDR3 sequences, roughly 43% of them seen only once. Notes on the study in general: No conclusive comparison of naive versus antigen-experienced cells was possible with unsorted PBMCs. The study found TCR beta diversity correlated strongly with naive T cell percentage.

The CDR3 extends over 17 amino acids. CDR1 and CDR2 (germline): DFQATT, SNEGSKA (reference sequence). V was clipped by 1 base and J by 12 bases; unmatched bases: 19. The material sequenced was blood. The TCR was taken from a young woman in good health. V and J are TRBV20-1 and TRBJ2-1, with TRBD2 matching over 9 bases. CDR3 DNA: TGCAGTGCTAGAGTAGCGGGAGCCTTACTGAACCACGATGTGCAGTTCTTC. This codes for CSARVAGALLNHDVQFF.